The clone carrying this TCR beta chain was observed once. Its antigen is still unknown. These data are taken from a study of cytomegalovirus exposure and HLA in healthy donors. Points from the study as a whole: Because they were indistinguishable, some V segments, including TRBV6-2 and TRBV6-3, were excluded.

Germline CDR1 LNHDA, CDR2 SQIVND (reference sequence). The CDR3 length is 14 residues. Trimming shortened V by 5 bases and J by 0 bases, and 8 bases separated the two germline ends. PCR was performed using 60 Vbeta and 13 Jbeta primers. Clones were read by immunoSEQ multiplex PCR, and TCRdb kept only the in-frame ones, dropping some. The data contain around 61,000 clones, about 89% of them singletons. Sequencing input: PBMCs. J is TRBJ1-5 and V is TRBV19, with D possibly matching TRBD1 (5 bases). The TCR originated in a man younger than 40 in good health and CMV-seropositive. CDR3 in amino acids: CASSVTDSNQPQHF. As DNA, the CDR3 is TGTGCCAGTAGTGTGACAGATAGCAATCAGCCCCAGCATTTT.